These 10 T cell receptor beta chains share one sample of origin, sequenced in a study of blood T cell repertoires in COVID-19. Clones were sequenced by immunoSEQ multiplex PCR, and TCRdb holds only the in-frame ones, with some missing. The repertoire holds roughly 140,000 clones, with 65% to 90% as singletons. Sequenced input: peripheral blood. The source is a human donor in a cohort sampled during active COVID-19.

The chain carries TRBV4-3 and TRBJ2-4; possibly TRBD1 for D (5 bases). CDR3 length equals 17 residues. Germline V gene data show CDR1 as LGHNA and CDR2 as YSLEER. V lost 0 bases to trimming and J lost 0 bases, with 12 bases between them. CDR3 protein: CASSQDRQTLAKNIQYF. The CDR3 DNA follows: TGCGCCAGCAGCCAAGATCGACAGACTCTAGCCAAAAACATTCAGTACTTC.

The CDR3 DNA is TGTGCCAGCGTGGGAGGGGATGAAGGAAACACCATATATTTT. Translating it yields CASVGGDEGNTIYF. This sequence joins TRBV28 and TRBJ1-3; D perhaps matches TRBD1 (5 bases). Trimming shortened V by 8 bases and J by 4 bases, and 15 bases separated the two germline ends. Germline values: CDR1 MDHEN, CDR2 SYDVKM. There are 14 residues in the CDR3. Full variable domain (outside the CDR3, taken from reference TRBV28 and TRBJ1-3): DVKVTQSSRYLVKRTGEKVFLECVQDMDHENMFWYRQDPGLGLRLIYFSYDVKMKEKGDIPEGYSVSREKKERFSLILESASTNQTSMYLCASVGGDEGNTIYFGEGSWLTVV.

This clone was picked up a small number of times. The chain recombines TRBV27 with TRBJ1-3; TRBD1 matches 7 bases. Unmatched junction bases numbered 15, after V lost 7 bases and J lost 6 bases. This CDR3 is 16 amino acids long. Germline loops: CDR1 MNHEY, CDR2 SMNVEV (reference sequence). CDR3 DNA sequence: TGTGCCAGCATTCTATCGAGTTGGACAGGCAAAAACACCATATATTTT. It is translated as CASILSSWTGKNTIYF.

This clone has a single count. CDR3 loop: CASSRSAGTFKETQYF. The CDR3 nucleotides are TGTGCCAGCAGCCGGTCCGCCGGGACATTTAAAGAGACCCAGTACTTC. The rearrangement links TRBV7-9 to TRBJ2-5; possibly TRBD1 for D (6 bases). CDR3 length: 16 amino acids. Trimming pared 5 bases from V and 3 bases from J, leaving 19 bases between. Germline assignment: CDR1 SEHNR and CDR2 FQNEAQ (reference sequence).

This rearrangement joins TRBV5-6 to TRBJ1-1, with D possibly matching TRBD1 (6 bases). This CDR3 region has 12 residues. Per germline, CDR1 SGHDT and CDR2 YYEEEE. Trimming pared 4 bases from V and 6 bases from J, leaving 10 bases between. In nucleotides, the CDR3 is TGTGCCAGCAGCGTTGGACAGCCTGAAGCTTTCTTT. Translated: CASSVGQPEAFF.

This clone was picked up one time. This chain joins TRBV29-1 and TRBJ1-2; D may be TRBD1 (6 bases). There are 13 residues in the CDR3. The germline V and J ends were trimmed by 7 bases and 2 bases, with 14 bases remaining between them. From germline, CDR1 is SQVTM and CDR2 ANQGSEA. As DNA, the CDR3 is TGCAGCGCCCGAGGGGGGGACAACTATGGCTACACCTTC. This translates into CSARGGDNYGYTF. The full variable domain, in which reference TRBV29-1 and TRBJ1-2 provide the parts outside the CDR3, is SAVISQKPSRDICQRGTSLTIQCQVDSQVTMMFWYRQQPGQSLTLIATANQGSEATYESGFVIDKFPISRPNLTFSTLTVSNMSPEDSSIYLCSARGGDNYGYTFGSGTRLTVV.

V and J are TRBV4-3 and TRBJ1-5; D unclear. The CDR3 consists of 15 residues. Germline CDR1 and CDR2: LGHNA and YSLEER. V dropped 0 bases and J dropped 3 bases, with 9 bases sitting between them. CDR3 sequence: CASSQEFPINQPQHF. The DNA of the CDR3 is TGCGCCAGCAGCCAAGAGTTTCCCATCAATCAGCCCCAGCATTTT.

V is TRBV18 and J is TRBJ2-3; 9 bases match TRBD1. The germline gives CDR1 KGHSH, CDR2 LQKENI. The trim removed 0 bases at V and 7 bases at J, leaving 8 bases unmatched. CDR3 size: 16 residues. The CDR3 protein is CASSPPGQGVINTQYF. CDR3 sequence (DNA): TGTGCCAGCTCACCACCGGGACAGGGTGTAATCAATACGCAGTATTTT.

The rearrangement joins TRBV19 to TRBJ1-5; D is perhaps TRBD1 (6 bases). The length of the CDR3 is 17 residues. Trimming cost V 6 bases and J 2 bases, with 20 bases left between them. From germline, CDR1 is LNHDA and CDR2 SQIVND (reference sequence). The CDR3 region is CASRPGAYSSGNQPQHF. The CDR3, as DNA: TGTGCCAGTAGACCAGGGGCCTACTCCTCGGGCAATCAGCCCCAGCATTTT.

The gene calls are TRBV28 and TRBJ2-7, with 7 bases matching TRBD1. CDR3 length: 12 amino acids. The junction had 3 bases not matched to a gene; V was cut back by 6 bases and J by 4 bases. CDR1 is MDHEN and CDR2 is SYDVKM in the germline V gene. Here the CDR3 reads CASRDRKYEQYF. The CDR3, as DNA: TGTGCCAGCAGGGACAGGAAATACGAGCAGTACTTC.